The T cell receptor (beta chain) described here comes from a study of T cells in Graves' hyperthyroidism and ophthalmopathy. CDR1 is SGDLS, CDR2 YYNGEE, per germline. The CDR3 extends over 14 amino acids. V lost 4 bases and J lost 5, with 16 bases in between. Clinical symptoms, serum thyroxine, TRAb, thyroid ultrasound and orbital computed tomography established diagnosis. Regarding the study as a whole: Before onset, ophthalmopathy was predicted by the model a median about 6.2 months earlier. Stable hyperthyroidism was separated from ophthalmopathy by a model based on 13 V-J features.

This clonotype appeared many times. No antigen is known for it. Amplification yielded TCR beta CDR3 regions, with RNA transcripts as the source. HTBI primers were used for first-round RT-PCR of the TCR CDR3. TCRdb reprocessed the multiplex PCR reads with MiXCR, giving one entry per CDR3 protein. The table shows under 750,000 distinct CDR3 sequences, with 18% occurring only once. This sequence was found in a woman aged 50 to 60 with Graves' hyperthyroidism that later progressed to Graves' ophthalmopathy. The sequencing sample was made of blood. The gene calls are TRBV9 and TRBJ2-7; a possible D gene is TRBD2 (6 bases). The CDR3 reads CASSFQPGLHEQYF. In DNA, the CDR3 is TGTGCCAGCAGCTTCCAACCGGGACTCCACGAGCAGTACTTC.